This T cell receptor (beta chain) was obtained from a study of shared clonotypes between healthy human individuals. Study details: A couple of female and a few male donors aged 18 to 49 were enrolled. Study-wide results and caveats: Enrolling few donors narrowed the genetic and exposure-history diversity that was represented. The study found 4.5% to 6% of naive CD4 clonotypes shared across several donors.

Naivety among CD8 cells was defined by CD45RO negativity and positive CCR7 selection, thereby excluding terminally differentiated effector memory CD45RA+ cells. For this clone: Its antigen is still unknown.

Between the trimmed V and J ends, which lost 0 bases and 4 bases, there was a span of 11 bases. The V gene's germline CDR1 is SGHNT and CDR2 YYREEE (reference sequence). The CDR3 extends over 16 amino acids. Splitting of each subset's genomic DNA was done evenly across several immunoSEQ plates. This table comes from immunoSEQ multiplex PCR, and its TCRdb copy is limited to in-frame clones, with some not included. The profile shows about 2.1 million clones, 93% of them singletons. The source of this sequence is a man younger than 30 in good health. Some clones in this sample may be carry-over from other donors' samples. This chain links TRBV5-4 with TRBJ2-6; TRBD1 is a possible D gene (5 bases). Sequenced input: naive CD8+ T cells from PBMCs. CDR3 residues: CASSLVGAPGANVLTF. CDR3 DNA: TGTGCCAGCAGCTTGGTAGGGGCGCCAGGGGCCAACGTCCTGACTTTC.